This T cell receptor beta chain derives from a study of technical replicates of blood from a handful of donors. Clones were sequenced by immunoSEQ multiplex PCR, and TCRdb holds only the in-frame ones, with some missing. Of approximately 80,000 clones in the sample, roughly 91% were seen once. Sequenced input: T cells isolated from PBMCs. The receptor's source is a human donor in good health.

The CDR3 protein is CATSNVKGGLSTEAFF. DNA of the CDR3: TGTGCCACCAGCAACGTGAAAGGAGGTTTGAGCACTGAAGCTTTCTTT. The chain uses TRBV15 and TRBJ1-1; D is unclear. This CDR3 comprises 16 residues. Germline V lookup: CDR1 LNHNV, CDR2 YYDKDF (reference sequence). With 4 bases removed from V and 4 bases from J, the gap between germline ends came to 19 bases.